This record covers a single T cell receptor beta chain. What it recognizes is unknown. The data belong to a study of shared clonotypes between healthy human individuals. Overall study context: For every donor, three CD4 naive, three CD4 memory, two CD8 naive and one CD8 memory plates were used. Study conclusions and caveats: Naive subsets, compared against memory subsets, generally had larger estimated richness values.

Using immunoSEQ multiplex PCR, the repertoire was profiled, and TCRdb retains in-frame clones only, with some absent. The sample lists approximately 810,000 clones, over 90% occurring once. V was clipped by 5 bases and J by 0 bases, with 14 bases between them. Germline V lookup: CDR1 SGHAT, CDR2 FQNNGV. The CDR3 totals 15 residues. As defined, naive CD8 cells were CD45RO-negative and positively selected for CCR7, with terminally differentiated effector memory CD45RA+ cells excluded. This TCR was sampled from a young man in good health. Sequencing used naive CD8+ T cells sorted from blood. V usage is TRBV11-2 and J usage is TRBJ2-7; no definite D call. As DNA, the CDR3 is TGTGCCAGCAGCCTGGGTCAGGTACTCTCCTACGAGCAGTACTTC. As protein: CASSLGQVLSYEQYF.